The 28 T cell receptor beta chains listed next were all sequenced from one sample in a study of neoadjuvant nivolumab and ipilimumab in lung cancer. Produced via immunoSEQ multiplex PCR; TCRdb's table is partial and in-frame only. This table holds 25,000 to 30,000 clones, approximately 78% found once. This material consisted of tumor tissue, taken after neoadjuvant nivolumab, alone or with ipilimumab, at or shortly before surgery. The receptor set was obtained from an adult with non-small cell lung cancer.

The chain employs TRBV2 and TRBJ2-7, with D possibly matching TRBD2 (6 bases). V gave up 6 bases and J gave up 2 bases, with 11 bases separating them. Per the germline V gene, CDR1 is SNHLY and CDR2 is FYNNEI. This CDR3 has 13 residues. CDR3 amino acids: CASSRDLAYEQYF. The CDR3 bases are TGTGCCAGCAGCCGGGACTTGGCCTACGAGCAGTACTTC.

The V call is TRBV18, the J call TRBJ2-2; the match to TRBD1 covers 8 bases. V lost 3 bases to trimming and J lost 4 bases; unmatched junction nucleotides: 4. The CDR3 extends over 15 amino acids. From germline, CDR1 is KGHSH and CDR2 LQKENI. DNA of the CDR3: TGTGCCAGCTCACCTGGGACAGGTAGCACCGGGGAGCTGTTTTTT. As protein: CASSPGTGSTGELFF.

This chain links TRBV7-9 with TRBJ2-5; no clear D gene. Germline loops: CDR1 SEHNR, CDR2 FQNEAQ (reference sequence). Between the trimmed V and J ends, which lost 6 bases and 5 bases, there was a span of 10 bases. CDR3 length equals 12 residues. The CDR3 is CASSLITETQYF. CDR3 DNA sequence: TGTGCCAGCAGTCTAATAACGGAGACCCAGTACTTC.

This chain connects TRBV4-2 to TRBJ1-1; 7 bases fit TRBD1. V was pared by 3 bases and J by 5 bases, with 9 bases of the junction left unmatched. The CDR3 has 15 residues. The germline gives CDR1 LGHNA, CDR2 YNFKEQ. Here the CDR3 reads CASSHPRTGGTEAFF. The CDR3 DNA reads TGTGCCAGCAGCCACCCACGGACAGGAGGGACTGAAGCTTTCTTT.

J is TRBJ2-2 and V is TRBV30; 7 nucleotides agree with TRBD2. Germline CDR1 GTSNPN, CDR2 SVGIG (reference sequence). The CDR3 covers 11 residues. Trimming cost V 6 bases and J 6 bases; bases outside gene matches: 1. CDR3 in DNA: TGTGCCTGCGGACTAGCCGGGGAGCTGTTTTTT. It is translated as CACGLAGELFF.

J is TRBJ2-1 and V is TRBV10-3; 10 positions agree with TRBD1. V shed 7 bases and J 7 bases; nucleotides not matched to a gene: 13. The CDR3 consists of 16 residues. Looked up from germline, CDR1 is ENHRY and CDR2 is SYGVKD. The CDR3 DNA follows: TGTGCCATCAATTCGGACAGGGGGTGGGGATCGAATGAGCAGTTCTTC. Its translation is CAINSDRGWGSNEQFF.

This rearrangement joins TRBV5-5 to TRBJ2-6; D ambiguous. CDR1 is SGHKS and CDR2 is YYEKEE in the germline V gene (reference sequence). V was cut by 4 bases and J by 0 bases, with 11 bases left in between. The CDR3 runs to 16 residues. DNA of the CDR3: TGTGCCAGCAGCCAACTCGGAGTCTCTGGGGCCAACGTCCTGACTTTC. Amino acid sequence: CASSQLGVSGANVLTF.

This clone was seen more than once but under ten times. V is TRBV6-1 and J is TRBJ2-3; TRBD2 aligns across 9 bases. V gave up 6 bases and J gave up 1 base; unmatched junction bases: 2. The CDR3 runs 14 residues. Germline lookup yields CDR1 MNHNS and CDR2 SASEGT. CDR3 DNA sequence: TGTGCCAGCAGCTTAGCGGGAGGCACAGATACGCAGTATTTT. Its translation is CASSLAGGTDTQYF.

In DNA, the CDR3 is TGCGCCAGCAGCCCACCTGCCAGGGGTGACGGCTACACCTTC. Translating gives CASSPPARGDGYTF. V and J are TRBV5-1 and TRBJ1-2, with D perhaps TRBD1 (6 bases). V gave up 4 bases and J gave up 8 bases, with 18 bases separating them. The germline gives CDR1 SGHRS, CDR2 YFSETQ. This CDR3 has 14 residues.

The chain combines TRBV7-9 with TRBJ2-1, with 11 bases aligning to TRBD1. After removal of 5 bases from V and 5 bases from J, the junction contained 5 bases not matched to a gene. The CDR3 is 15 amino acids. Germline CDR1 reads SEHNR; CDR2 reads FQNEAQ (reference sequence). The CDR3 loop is CASSDGQGADNEQFF. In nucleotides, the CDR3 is TGTGCCAGCAGCGATGGACAGGGGGCGGACAATGAGCAGTTCTTC.

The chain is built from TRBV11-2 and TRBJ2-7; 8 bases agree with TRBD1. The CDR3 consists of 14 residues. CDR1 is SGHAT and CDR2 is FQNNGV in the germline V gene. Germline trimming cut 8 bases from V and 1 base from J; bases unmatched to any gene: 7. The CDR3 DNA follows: TGTGCCAGCGTCTTATGGACAGGGTCCTACGAGCAGTACTTC. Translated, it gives CASVLWTGSYEQYF.

CDR3: CASSYPAVGYTGELFF. In nucleotides, the CDR3 is TGTGCCAGCAGTTACCCCGCGGTCGGTTATACCGGGGAGCTGTTTTTT. The genes are TRBV6-6 and TRBJ2-2; D is ambiguous. CDR1 and CDR2 (germline): MNHNY, SVGAGI (reference sequence). Deletions cut 2 bases from V and 5 bases from J, with 15 bases between. The length of the CDR3 is 16 residues.

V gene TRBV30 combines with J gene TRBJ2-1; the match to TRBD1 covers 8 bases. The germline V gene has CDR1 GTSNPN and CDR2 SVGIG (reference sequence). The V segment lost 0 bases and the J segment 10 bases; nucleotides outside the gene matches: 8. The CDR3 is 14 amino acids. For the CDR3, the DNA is TGTGCCTGGAGTGTATCGACAGGGGATGGCGAGCAGTTCTTC. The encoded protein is CAWSVSTGDGEQFF.

CDR3 DNA: TGCGCCAGCAGCGAAGGGGACGGGAGCTCCTACGAGCAGTACTTC. As protein: CASSEGDGSSYEQYF. This chain connects TRBV4-1 to TRBJ2-7, with TRBD2 as a possible D gene (6 bases). The CDR3 loop spans 15 amino acids. Per germline, CDR1 MGHRA and CDR2 YSYEKL. Trimming pared 5 bases from V and 0 bases from J, leaving 14 bases between.

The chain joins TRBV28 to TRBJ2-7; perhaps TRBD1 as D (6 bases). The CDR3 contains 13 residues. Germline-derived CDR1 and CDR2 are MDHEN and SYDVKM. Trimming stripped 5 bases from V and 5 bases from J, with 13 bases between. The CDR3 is CASSPLDSHEQYF. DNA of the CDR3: TGTGCCAGCAGTCCCCTGGACAGCCACGAGCAGTACTTC.

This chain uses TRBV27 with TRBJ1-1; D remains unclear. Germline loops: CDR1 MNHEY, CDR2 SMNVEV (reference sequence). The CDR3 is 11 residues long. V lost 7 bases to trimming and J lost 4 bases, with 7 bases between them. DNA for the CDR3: TGTGCCAGCATGAGTGGCACTGAAGCTTTCTTT. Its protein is CASMSGTEAFF.

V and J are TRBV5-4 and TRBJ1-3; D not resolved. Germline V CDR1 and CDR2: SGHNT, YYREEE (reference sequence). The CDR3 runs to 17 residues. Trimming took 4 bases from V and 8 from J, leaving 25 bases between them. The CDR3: CASSPGGRSSSGDTIYF. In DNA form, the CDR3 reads TGTGCCAGCAGCCCTGGCGGCCGGTCGAGCTCCGGGGACACCATATATTTT.

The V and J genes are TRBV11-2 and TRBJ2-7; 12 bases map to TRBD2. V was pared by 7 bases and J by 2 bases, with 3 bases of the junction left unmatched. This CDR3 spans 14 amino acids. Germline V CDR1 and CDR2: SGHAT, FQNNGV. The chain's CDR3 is CASTLAGGPYEQYF. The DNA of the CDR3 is TGTGCCAGCACCCTAGCGGGAGGGCCCTACGAGCAGTACTTC. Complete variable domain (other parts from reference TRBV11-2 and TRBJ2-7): EAGVAQSPRYKIIEKRQSVAFWCNPISGHATLYWYQQILGQGPKLLIQFQNNGVVDDSQLPKDRFSAERLKGVDSTLKIQPAKLEDSAVYLCASTLAGGPYEQYFGPGTRLTVT.

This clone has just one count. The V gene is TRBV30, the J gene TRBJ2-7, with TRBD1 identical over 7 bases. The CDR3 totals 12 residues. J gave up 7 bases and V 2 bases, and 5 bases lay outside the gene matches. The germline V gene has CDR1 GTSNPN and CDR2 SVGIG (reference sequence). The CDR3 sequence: CAWSQDREEQYF. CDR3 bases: TGTGCCTGGAGTCAAGACAGGGAAGAGCAGTACTTC. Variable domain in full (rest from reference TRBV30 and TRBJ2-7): SQTIHQWPATLVQPVGSPLSLECTVEGTSNPNLYWYRQAAGRGLQLLFYSVGIGQISSEVPQNLSASRPQDRQFILSSKKLLLSDSGFYLCAWSQDREEQYFGPGTRLTVT.

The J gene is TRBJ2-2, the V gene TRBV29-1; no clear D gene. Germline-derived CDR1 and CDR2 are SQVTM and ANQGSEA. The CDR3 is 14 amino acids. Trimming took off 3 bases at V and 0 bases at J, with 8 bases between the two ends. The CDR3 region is CSVEVRTNTGELFF. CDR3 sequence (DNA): TGCAGCGTTGAGGTACGGACGAACACCGGGGAGCTGTTTTTT.

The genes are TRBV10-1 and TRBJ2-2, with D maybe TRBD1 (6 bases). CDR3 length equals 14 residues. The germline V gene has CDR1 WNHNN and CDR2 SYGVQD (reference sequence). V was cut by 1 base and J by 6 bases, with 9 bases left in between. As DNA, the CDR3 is TGCGCCAGCAGTGAGTTTGCAGGGGCCGGGGAGCTGTTTTTT. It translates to CASSEFAGAGELFF.

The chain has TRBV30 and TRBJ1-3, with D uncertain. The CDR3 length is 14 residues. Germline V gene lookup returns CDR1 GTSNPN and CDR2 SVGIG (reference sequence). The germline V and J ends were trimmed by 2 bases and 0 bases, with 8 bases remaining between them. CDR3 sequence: CAWSRTTSGNTIYF. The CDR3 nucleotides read TGTGCCTGGAGTAGGACTACCTCTGGAAACACCATATATTTT.

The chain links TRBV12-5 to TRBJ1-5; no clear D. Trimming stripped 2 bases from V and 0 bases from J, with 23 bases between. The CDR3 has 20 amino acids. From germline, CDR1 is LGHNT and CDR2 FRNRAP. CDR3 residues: CASGLHPARGSPLSNQPQHF. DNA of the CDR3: TGTGCTAGTGGTTTGCATCCCGCGCGGGGAAGTCCGCTTAGCAATCAGCCCCAGCATTTT.

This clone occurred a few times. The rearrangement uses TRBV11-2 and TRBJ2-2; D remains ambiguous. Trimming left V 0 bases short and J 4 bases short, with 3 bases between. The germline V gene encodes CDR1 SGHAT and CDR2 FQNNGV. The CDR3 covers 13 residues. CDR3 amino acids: CASSLDLTGELFF. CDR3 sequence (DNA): TGTGCCAGCAGCTTAGATCTCACCGGGGAGCTGTTTTTT.

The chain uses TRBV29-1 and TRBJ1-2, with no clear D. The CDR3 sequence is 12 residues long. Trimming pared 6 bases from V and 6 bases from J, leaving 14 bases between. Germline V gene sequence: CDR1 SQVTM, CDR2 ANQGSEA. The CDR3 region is CSVIEDLDGYTF. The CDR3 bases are TGCAGCGTCATCGAGGATCTTGATGGCTACACCTTC. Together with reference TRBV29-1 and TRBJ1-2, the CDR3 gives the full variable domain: SAVISQKPSRDICQRGTSLTIQCQVDSQVTMMFWYRQQPGQSLTLIATANQGSEATYESGFVIDKFPISRPNLTFSTLTVSNMSPEDSSIYLCSVIEDLDGYTFGSGTRLTVV.

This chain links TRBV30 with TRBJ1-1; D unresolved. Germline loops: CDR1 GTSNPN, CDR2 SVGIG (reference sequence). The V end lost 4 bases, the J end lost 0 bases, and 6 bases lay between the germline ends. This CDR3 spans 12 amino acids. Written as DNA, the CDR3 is TGTGCCTGGAAACAGCTGAACACTGAAGCTTTCTTT. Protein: CAWKQLNTEAFF. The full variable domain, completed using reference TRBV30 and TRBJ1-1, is SQTIHQWPATLVQPVGSPLSLECTVEGTSNPNLYWYRQAAGRGLQLLFYSVGIGQISSEVPQNLSASRPQDRQFILSSKKLLLSDSGFYLCAWKQLNTEAFFGQGTRLTVV.

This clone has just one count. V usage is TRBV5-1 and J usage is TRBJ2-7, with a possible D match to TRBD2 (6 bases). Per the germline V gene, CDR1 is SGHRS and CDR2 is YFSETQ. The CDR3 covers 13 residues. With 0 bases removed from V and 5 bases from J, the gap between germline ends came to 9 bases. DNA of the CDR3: TGCGCCAGCAGCTTGGCGGGAGCGGACGAGCAGTACTTC. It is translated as CASSLAGADEQYF.

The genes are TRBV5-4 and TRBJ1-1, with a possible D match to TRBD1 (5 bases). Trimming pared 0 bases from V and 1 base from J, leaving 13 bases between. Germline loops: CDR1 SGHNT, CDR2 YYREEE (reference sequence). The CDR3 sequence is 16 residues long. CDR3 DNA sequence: TGTGCCAGCAGCTTGGGGGGCGGCAGGGCGAACACTGAAGCTTTCTTT. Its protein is CASSLGGGRANTEAFF.